This is a list of T cell receptor beta chains from one sample in a study of HIV-infected patients and healthy controls. TCRdb re-called the 5' RACE reads with MiXCR, one entry per CDR3 protein. The sample consists of 50,000 to 80,000 distinct CDR3 sequences, about 19% of them appearing once. The specimen was CD4+ T cells from blood. All receptors derive from a human donor in good health. Both conserved end residues are part of each CDR3. A D gene is named only where the DNA matches it firmly. Expanded clones get a size class; other rows say once, few or many, or leave the size out.

V	D	J	size	CDR3	DNA
TRBV12-3/TRBV12-4	TRBD1	TRBJ2-1	-	CASSLGDRGLYNEQFF	TGTGCCAGCAGTTTAGGGGACAGGGGGCTCTACAATGAGCAGTTCTTC
TRBV20-1	-	TRBJ2-5	few	CSASKVSQYF	TGCAGTGCTAGTAAAGTTTCCCAGTACTTC
TRBV2	-	TRBJ2-5	many	CASTIMGTPSQETQYF	TGTGCCAGCACGATTATGGGGACTCCTAGCCAAGAGACCCAGTACTTC
TRBV7-2	-	TRBJ2-1	many	CASSLKLVNEQFF	TGTGCCAGCAGCTTAAAGTTAGTGAATGAGCAGTTCTTC
TRBV6-5	TRBD1	TRBJ1-1	many	CASSYRGLWAEAFF	TGTGCCAGCAGTTACAGGGGGCTATGGGCTGAAGCTTTCTTT
TRBV6-5	-	TRBJ2-3	few	CASSYTRFTDTQYF	TGTGCCAGCAGTTACACGAGGTTCACAGATACGCAGTATTTT
TRBV13	TRBD1	TRBJ1-2	-	CASSSNRGYGYTF	TGTGCCAGCAGCTCCAACAGGGGCTATGGCTACACCTTC
TRBV6-5	TRBD2	TRBJ2-1	-	CASRISGTFVQGEQFF	TGTGCCAGCCGAATTAGCGGGACATTCGTGCAGGGTGAGCAGTTCTTC
TRBV12-3/TRBV12-4	-	TRBJ1-1	many	CASSLTEDTEAFF	TGTGCCAGCAGTTTAACTGAGGACACTGAAGCTTTCTTT
TRBV3-1	TRBD1	TRBJ1-4	few	CASSQGQTGGAEKLFF	TGTGCCAGCAGCCAAGGTCAGACAGGGGGCGCCGAAAAACTGTTTTTT
TRBV12-5	-	TRBJ2-1	many	CASGEPTYNEQFF	TGTGCTAGTGGTGAGCCTACCTACAATGAGCAGTTCTTC
TRBV29-1	-	TRBJ2-3	many	CSVRLGRADTQYF	TGCAGCGTTCGTTTAGGGCGGGCAGATACGCAGTATTTT
TRBV7-2	-	TRBJ2-3	-	CASSPRISDRGTQYF	TGTGCCAGCAGCCCCCGGATTTCTGATAGGGGCACGCAGTATTTT
TRBV20-1	-	TRBJ2-7	-	CSASQGTLDGQYF	TGCAGTGCTAGCCAGGGCACCCTAGACGGGCAGTACTTC
TRBV18	TRBD1	TRBJ1-1	-	CASSPNDRVNTEAFF	TGTGCCAGCTCACCCAACGACAGGGTGAACACTGAAGCTTTCTTT
TRBV19	-	TRBJ2-5	-	CASRRSDQETQYF	TGTGCCAGTAGGCGATCTGACCAAGAGACCCAGTACTTC
TRBV7-2	-	TRBJ2-1	few	CASSLRVAPTYNEQFF	TGTGCCAGCTCACTGCGGGTAGCCCCTACCTACAATGAGCAGTTCTTC
TRBV3-1	TRBD1	TRBJ2-4	-	CASSLQGAVKNIQYF	TGTGCCAGCAGCCTACAGGGGGCGGTCAAAAACATTCAGTACTTC
TRBV12-3/TRBV12-4	-	TRBJ1-5	-	CASSPLGAQPQHF	TGTGCCAGCAGTCCCCTAGGGGCTCAGCCCCAGCATTTT
TRBV10-3	-	TRBJ2-3	few	CAISETRAISTDTQYF	TGTGCCATCAGCGAGACTAGGGCCATCTCCACAGATACGCAGTATTTT
TRBV19	TRBD1	TRBJ2-7	few	CASSTPTGGTYEQYF	TGTGCCAGTAGTACCCCGACAGGGGGGACCTACGAGCAGTACTTC
TRBV6-2/TRBV6-3	-	TRBJ1-5	many	CASGDSNQPQHF	TGTGCCAGCGGAGATAGCAATCAGCCCCAGCATTTT